These 5 T cell receptor beta chains were all obtained from the same sample, sequenced in a study of cytomegalovirus exposure and HLA in healthy donors. TCRdb keeps only in-frame clones here, not all; method: immunoSEQ multiplex PCR. The sample carries about 130,000 clones, approximately 94% recorded once. The sequencing input was PBMCs. Every receptor here comes from a woman in her late teens or twenties in good health and CMV-seronegative.

The chain uses TRBV2 and TRBJ2-1; TRBD1 matches 7 bases. The CDR3 sequence is 13 residues long. CDR1 is SNHLY, CDR2 FYNNEI, per germline. The V and J ends lost 11 bases and 1 base, in that order; junction bases with no gene match: 5. Here the CDR3 reads CAGRDSSYNEQFF. The DNA for the CDR3 is TGTGCCGGCCGGGACAGTTCCTACAATGAGCAGTTCTTC.

The chain links TRBV9 to TRBJ2-1, with TRBD2 matching 9 bases. The CDR3 runs to 15 residues. With V trimmed by 3 bases and J by 4 bases, 5 bases remained unmatched. Germline CDR1 SGDLS, CDR2 YYNGEE. The CDR3 region has the DNA TGTGCCAGCAGCGCCCTTAGCGGGGGATACAATGAGCAGTTCTTC. Its protein is CASSALSGGYNEQFF.

This chain connects TRBV7-9 to TRBJ1-6; D might be TRBD1 (6 bases). The CDR3 loop spans 15 amino acids. V was trimmed by 2 bases and J by 7 bases, leaving 12 bases between them. In germline, CDR1 is SEHNR, CDR2 FQNEAQ (reference sequence). CDR3 in amino acids: CASSLYSGANSPLHF. The DNA of the CDR3 is TGTGCCAGCAGCTTATATTCAGGGGCAAATTCACCCCTCCACTTT.

V and J are TRBV5-1 and TRBJ2-1; 7 positions match TRBD1. CDR3 length: 16 residues. Losses at the gene ends were 4 bases for V and 4 bases for J; bases not matched to a gene: 11. The germline gives CDR1 SGHRS, CDR2 YFSETQ. Written as DNA, the CDR3 is TGCGCCAGCAGCCCCGACAGGGACGTAGCATACAATGAGCAGTTCTTC. Amino acids: CASSPDRDVAYNEQFF.

CDR3 sequence (DNA): TGTGCCAGCAGCGCCTACAAGGAGGCTTTCTTT. Translated, it gives CASSAYKEAFF. The chain couples TRBV11-2 to TRBJ1-1; D is undetermined. V lost 5 bases and J 11 bases, leaving 12 bases between the germline ends. CDR1 and CDR2 (germline): SGHAT, FQNNGV. The CDR3 sequence is 11 residues long. The full variable domain, in which reference TRBV11-2 and TRBJ1-1 provide the parts outside the CDR3, is EAGVAQSPRYKIIEKRQSVAFWCNPISGHATLYWYQQILGQGPKLLIQFQNNGVVDDSQLPKDRFSAERLKGVDSTLKIQPAKLEDSAVYLCASSAYKEAFFGQGTRLTVV.